The 30 T cell receptor beta chains below come from one sample, sequenced in a study of kidney transplant recipient with SARS-CoV-2 infection. TCRdb analysed the reads with MiXCR anew, one entry per CDR3 protein. Altogether 250,000 or so distinct CDR3 sequences are present, 25% to 30% being singletons, with the ten largest covering 7% to 8%. This specimen consisted of a blood sample, obtained at baseline and on roughly day 110 from a kidney transplant recipient. The receptors derive from a young adult male patient who had COVID-19 and was a kidney transplant recipient. Some of the T cells may derive from the graft donor.

Ten or more counts support this clonotype. This chain joins TRBV6-2 or TRBV6-3 and TRBJ2-5, with 9 bases identical to TRBD1. J was trimmed by 7 bases and V by 0 bases; bases with no gene match: 9. CDR1 MNHEY and CDR2 SVGEGT come from the germline V gene. The CDR3 runs to 16 residues. CDR3 residues: CASSYSTSGTGWTQYF. DNA of the CDR3: TGTGCCAGCAGTTACTCAACCAGTGGGACAGGGTGGACCCAGTACTTC.

This clonotype was detected once. A much larger clonotype is one base distant, so this may be a read error. V and J are TRBV19 and TRBJ2-2; D may be TRBD2 (6 bases). Germline CDR1 and CDR2: LNHDA and SQIVND (reference sequence). The length of the CDR3 is 14 residues. In nucleotides, the CDR3 is TGTGCCAGTAGTGTCTCGACTGGGGCCGGGGGGCTGTTTTTT. Its protein is CASSVSTGAGGLFF.

The sample holds many counts of this clonotype. CDR3 region: CASSLAGQGISPLHF. CDR3 bases: TGTGCCAGCAGCTTAGCCGGGCAGGGGATTTCACCCCTCCACTTT. The rearrangement links TRBV7-3 to TRBJ1-6; a weak D match, TRBD1 (6 bases). The V gene's germline CDR1 is SGHTA and CDR2 FQGTGA. The CDR3 runs 15 residues. V shed 2 bases and J shed 9 bases, with 14 bases lying between them.

This clonotype came up a few times. CDR3 in DNA: TGCAGTGGTAGCGGGAGACCGGAGACCCAGTACTTC. Translated: CSGSGRPETQYF. The chain recombines TRBV20-1 with TRBJ2-5; 9 bases align to TRBD2. CDR1 DFQATT and CDR2 SNEGSKA come from the germline V gene (reference sequence). V lost 7 bases to trimming and J lost 5 bases; unmatched junction nucleotides: 5. The CDR3 has 12 residues.

Comment on this clonotype: This may stem from a read error, because a much larger clone lies one nucleotide away. The chain has TRBV4-3 and TRBJ2-1; 8 bases agree with TRBD2. Germline V CDR1 and CDR2: LGHNA, YSLEER. The CDR3 length is 14 residues. The CDR3 nucleotides are TGCGCCAGCAGCCGGGGACTAGGAGGCAATGAGCAGCTCTTC. Translation gives CASSRGLGGNEQLF.

Concerning this clonotype itself: Germline and junction disagree at one end, which may indicate a read error. The chain recombines TRBV28 with TRBJ2-7; D might be TRBD2 (5 bases). The CDR3 has 13 residues. Germline CDR1 MDHEN, CDR2 SYDVKM. CDR3 coding DNA: TGTGTCAGCAGTTTGGCCGGGGCCTACGAGCAGTACTTC. Protein sequence: CVSSLAGAYEQYF.

This clonotype was counted at least ten times. The V call is TRBV13, the J call TRBJ1-4, with a possible D match to TRBD1 (6 bases). CDR3 length equals 14 residues. The germline CDR1 and CDR2 sequences are PRHDT and FYEKMQ (reference sequence). V gave up 5 bases and J gave up 8 bases, with 15 bases separating them. Written as DNA, the CDR3 is TGTGCCAGCAGCCAGGGACATATGTCCGAAAAACTGTTTTTT. This translates into CASSQGHMSEKLFF.

At least ten counts were recorded for this clonotype. The chain couples TRBV7-3 to TRBJ2-1, with TRBD1 identical over 7 bases. V shed 1 base and J 10 bases; nucleotides not matched to a gene: 10. This CDR3 is built from 15 residues. Germline lookup yields CDR1 SGHTA and CDR2 FQGTGA. CDR3 nucleotides: TGTGCCAGCAGCTTAAGGGACAGACCGCCGGGGGAGCAGTTCTTC. Residues: CASSLRDRPPGEQFF.

V usage is TRBV7-6 and J usage is TRBJ2-5, with D perhaps matching TRBD2 (6 bases). Germline loops: CDR1 SGHVS, CDR2 FNYEAQ. The CDR3 loop spans 15 amino acids. Trimming stripped 3 bases from V and 0 bases from J, with 11 bases between. The CDR3 DNA reads as TGTGCCAGCAGCTTGGATGCTAGCGACCAAGAGACCCAGTACTTC. It yields the protein CASSLDASDQETQYF.

The sample holds many counts of this clonotype. The genes are TRBV11-3 and TRBJ1-2; D is unresolved. Trimming left V 4 bases short and J 4 bases short, with 22 bases between. The CDR3 sequence is 17 residues long. From germline, CDR1 is SGHNT and CDR2 YENEEA. As DNA, the CDR3 is TGTGCCAGCAGCTCATCTCCCGATCTCGGAAAGACCTATGGCTACACCTTC. Translated: CASSSSPDLGKTYGYTF.

Note on this clonotype: This may be a read error, as it is one base from a much larger clone. The rearrangement joins TRBV4-3 to TRBJ1-2; D gene ambiguous. The germline CDR1 and CDR2 sequences are LGHNA and YSLEER. CDR3 length: 17 residues. V was shortened by 8 bases and J by 4 bases, with 26 bases between the two germline ends. The CDR3 protein is CASGDVGGRRKTYGYTF. CDR3 nucleotides: TGCGCCAGCGGCGACGTGGGAGGACGTCGAAAGACCTATGGCTACACCTTC.

This clonotype was picked up many times. V is TRBV25-1 and J is TRBJ1-6, with D unclear. V was shortened by 4 bases and J by 3 bases, with 16 bases between the two germline ends. Germline CDR1 reads MGHDK; CDR2 reads SYGVNS. This CDR3 spans 17 amino acids. The CDR3 loop is CASSALPGTVYNSPLHF. As DNA, the CDR3 is TGTGCCAGCAGTGCCCTACCGGGCACGGTCTATAATTCACCCCTCCACTTT.

This clonotype was detected ten times or more. The chain couples TRBV3-1 to TRBJ2-5; no firm D call. Trimming stripped 4 bases from V and 5 bases from J, with 23 bases between. Germline V lookup: CDR1 LGHDT, CDR2 YNNKEL (reference sequence). This CDR3 is 17 amino acids long. The CDR3, as DNA: TGTGCCAGCAGCCTTGAAAGTCCCATTTCTTTCTCTGAGACCCAGTACTTC. It is translated as CASSLESPISFSETQYF.

This clonotype was seen repeatedly, ten times or more. This rearrangement joins TRBV12-3 or TRBV12-4 to TRBJ1-5; D call uncertain. This CDR3 region has 12 residues. Trimming took off 3 bases at V and 4 bases at J, with 4 bases between the two ends. CDR3 DNA: TGTGCCAGCAGTTTGACGAATCAGCCCCAGCATTTT. It yields the protein CASSLTNQPQHF.

This clonotype appeared a few times. The chain uses TRBV10-1 and TRBJ2-6, with D possibly being TRBD2 (5 bases). The CDR3 spans 19 residues. V was shortened by 5 bases and J by 5 bases, with 25 bases between the two germline ends. The germline gives CDR1 WNHNN, CDR2 SYGVQD (reference sequence). Here the CDR3 DNA reads TGCGCCAGCAGTCTAGCCAGTAAGATCGCACAAAGTCGGGCCAACGTCCTGACTTTC. Its protein product is CASSLASKIAQSRANVLTF.

This clonotype has at least ten counts. This chain joins TRBV20-1 and TRBJ1-1, with a possible D match to TRBD1 (6 bases). V shed 2 bases and J shed 0 bases, with 13 bases lying between them. Looked up from germline, CDR1 is DFQATT and CDR2 is SNEGSKA (reference sequence). The CDR3 sequence is 15 residues long. CDR3: CSARQGSRVNTEAFF. CDR3 coding DNA: TGCAGTGCTAGACAGGGGTCCAGGGTGAACACTGAAGCTTTCTTT.

V and J are TRBV7-2 and TRBJ2-3, with D tentatively TRBD1 (6 bases). Trimming removed 3 bases from V and 5 bases from J, with 12 bases in between. The CDR3 has 14 residues. CDR1 and CDR2 from the germline V gene are SGHTA and FQGNSA. This CDR3 reads CASSLNSQGDTQYF. The DNA for the CDR3 is TGTGCCAGCAGCTTGAACTCACAGGGAGATACGCAGTATTTT.

In its sample, this clonotype was seen many times. The chain joins TRBV9 to TRBJ2-2; no clear D gene. The CDR3 covers 12 residues. V gave up 4 bases and J gave up 6 bases, with 7 bases separating them. From germline, CDR1 is SGDLS and CDR2 YYNGEE. The CDR3 region is CASSFESGELFF. The CDR3 DNA sequence: TGTGCCAGCAGCTTCGAGTCCGGGGAGCTGTTTTTT.

A remark on this clonotype: A much larger clone lies a single base off, so this may be a read error. The V gene is TRBV5-5, the J gene TRBJ1-6; D gene uncertain. CDR1 is SGHKS, CDR2 YYEKEE, per germline (reference sequence). This CDR3 has 13 amino acids. The DNA of the CDR3 is TGTGTCAGCAGCAATGGGGTTAATTCACCCCTCCACTTT. Translation gives CVSSNGVNSPLHF.

Only a few counts were recorded for this clonotype. The J gene is TRBJ2-5, the V gene TRBV5-5; 9 bases line up with TRBD1. The trim removed 1 base at V and 2 bases at J, leaving 9 bases unmatched. Germline assignment: CDR1 SGHKS and CDR2 YYEKEE (reference sequence). CDR3 length equals 17 residues. CDR3 in amino acids: CASSLSFWTGEQETQYF. The CDR3 nucleotides read TGTGCCAGCAGCTTGTCCTTTTGGACAGGGGAACAAGAGACCCAGTACTTC.

This clonotype has ten or more counts. The chain recombines TRBV20-1 with TRBJ2-2; D is possibly TRBD1 or TRBD2 (5 bases each). There are 16 residues in the CDR3. Germline CDR1 DFQATT, CDR2 SNEGSKA (reference sequence). V gave up 5 bases and J gave up 2 bases, with 18 bases separating them. CDR3 residues: CSAPGGGNPNTGELFF. The CDR3 coding sequence is TGCAGTGCTCCAGGTGGGGGAAATCCCAACACCGGGGAGCTGTTTTTT.

This clonotype appeared many times. The V call is TRBV24-1, the J call TRBJ1-2; D is unclear. V lost 6 bases and J lost 4, with 23 bases in between. CDR1 is KGHDR and CDR2 is SFDVKD in the germline V gene. CDR3 length equals 17 residues. This CDR3 reads CATSSNHSTRKTYGYTF. CDR3 nucleotide sequence: TGTGCCACCAGTAGTAATCATAGTACCAGAAAGACCTATGGCTACACCTTC.

Concerning this clonotype: This may be a read error: a much more frequent sequence differs by one nucleotide. The gene calls are TRBV7-9 and TRBJ1-2; no reliable D call. Germline V lookup: CDR1 SEHNR, CDR2 FQNEAQ (reference sequence). This CDR3 has 17 amino acids. The CDR3, as DNA: TGTGCCGGCAGCATTCTTGAATACCATGGAAAGACCTATGGCTACACCTTC. Protein: CAGSILEYHGKTYGYTF.

The genes are TRBV7-9 and TRBJ2-5, with D possibly called TRBD1 or TRBD2 (5 bases each). In germline, CDR1 is SEHNR, CDR2 FQNEAQ (reference sequence). V shed 2 bases and J shed 11 bases, with 18 bases lying between them. The CDR3 runs to 14 residues. The CDR3 sequence: CASSLSLRDPRQYF. Written as DNA, the CDR3 is TGTGCCAGCAGCTTATCGCTCAGGGACCCGAGACAGTACTTC.

This clonotype was counted at least ten times. The chain carries TRBV12-3 or TRBV12-4 and TRBJ2-5; D call uncertain. The CDR3 runs 13 residues. V dropped 5 bases and J dropped 0 bases, with 7 bases sitting between them. For the CDR3, the DNA is TGTGCCAGCAGTCTCTCGAACCAAGAGACCCAGTACTTC. It specifies CASSLSNQETQYF.

For this clonotype: A single base separates this from a much larger clone, so it may be a read error. The V and J genes are TRBV5-1 and TRBJ2-5; TRBD1 or TRBD2 may be the D gene (5 bases each). Germline CDR1 is SGHRS and CDR2 is YFSETQ. The CDR3 extends over 16 amino acids. CDR3 residues: CASSRQSGTEEETRYF. The CDR3 coding sequence is TGCGCCAGCAGTCGCCAATCCGGGACGGAGGAAGAGACCCGGTACTTC.

This clonotype has ten or more counts. This chain joins TRBV25-1 and TRBJ1-2; D not certain. Germline CDR1 MGHDK, CDR2 SYGVNS. V was clipped by 2 bases and J by 4 bases, with 20 bases between them. The CDR3 is 17 residues long. The CDR3 loop reads CASSEGRELGKTYGYTF. The DNA for the CDR3 is TGTGCCAGCAGTGAAGGCCGAGAACTGGGAAAGACCTATGGCTACACCTTC.

This clonotype came up once. This clone may be a read error of a much larger clone one base away. The chain carries TRBV7-8 and TRBJ1-5; 8 nucleotides line up with TRBD1. The junction had 15 bases not matched to a gene; V was cut back by 7 bases and J by 7 bases. Germline V gene lookup returns CDR1 SGHVS and CDR2 FQNEAQ. CDR3 length: 16 residues. For the CDR3, the DNA is TGTGCCAGCACCTATTTACAGGGGGGAGAAGGACAGCCCCAGCATTTT. It codes for CASTYLQGGEGQPQHF.

This clonotype occurred once. This could be a read error, since a much larger clone is one nucleotide away. The chain employs TRBV19 and TRBJ1-2; no reliable D call. In germline, CDR1 is LNHDA, CDR2 SQIVND (reference sequence). This CDR3 has 17 amino acids. The ends were cut back, 5 bases at V and 4 bases at J, with 23 bases in the middle. CDR3 protein: CASSLQTTNRETYGYTF. CDR3 coding DNA: TGTGCCAGTAGTCTACAGACGACAAATCGAGAGACCTATGGCTACACCTTC.

In its sample, this clonotype was seen many times. The chain links TRBV5-5 to TRBJ1-2; D call uncertain. This CDR3 has 16 amino acids. Per the germline V gene, CDR1 is SGHKS and CDR2 is YYEKEE (reference sequence). Trimming stripped 7 bases from V and 4 bases from J, with 23 bases between. CDR3 region: CASDSAISRKTYGYTF. In DNA form, the CDR3 reads TGTGCCAGCGATTCGGCTATCTCGCGAAAGACCTATGGCTACACCTTC.